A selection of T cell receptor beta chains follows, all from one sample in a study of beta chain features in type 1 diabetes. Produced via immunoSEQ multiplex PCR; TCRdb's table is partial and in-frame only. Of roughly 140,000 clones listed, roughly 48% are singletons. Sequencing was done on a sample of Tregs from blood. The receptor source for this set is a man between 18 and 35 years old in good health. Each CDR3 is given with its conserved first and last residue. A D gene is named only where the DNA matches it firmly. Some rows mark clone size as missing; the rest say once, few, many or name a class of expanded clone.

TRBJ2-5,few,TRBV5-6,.,CASSLWATQETQYF,TGTGCCAGCAGCTTGTGGGCCACGCAAGAGACCCAGTACTTC
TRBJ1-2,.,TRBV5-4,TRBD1,CASSYRTGWVGYTF,TGTGCCAGCAGTTATAGGACAGGGTGGGTTGGCTACACCTTC
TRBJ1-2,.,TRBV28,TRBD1,CAIPHSGTGTSNYGYTF,TGTGCCATCCCACATTCCGGGACAGGGACCTCTAACTATGGCTACACCTTC
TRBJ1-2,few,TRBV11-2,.,CASSRGAYNYGYTF,TGTGCCAGCAGCCGAGGAGCATACAACTATGGCTACACCTTC
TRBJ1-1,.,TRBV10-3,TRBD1,CAISKDRDRTEAFF,TGTGCCATCAGTAAAGACAGGGACAGGACTGAAGCTTTCTTT
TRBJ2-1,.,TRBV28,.,CASRVAGVDEQFF,TGTGCCAGCAGAGTGGCCGGGGTGGATGAGCAGTTCTTC
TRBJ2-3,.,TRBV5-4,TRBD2,CASSFGLAGALDTQYF,TGTGCCAGCAGCTTTGGACTAGCGGGAGCTCTAGATACGCAGTATTTT
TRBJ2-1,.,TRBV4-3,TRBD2,CASSQSDRTSSYNEQFF,TGCGCCAGCAGCCAGAGCGACCGGACTAGCTCCTACAATGAGCAGTTCTTC
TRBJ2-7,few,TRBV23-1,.,CASSQWLGQGLAYEQYF,TGCGCCAGCAGTCAATGGCTCGGGCAGGGCCTAGCCTACGAGCAGTACTTC
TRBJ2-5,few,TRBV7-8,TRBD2,CASSITGDGRGAQYF,TGTGCCAGCAGCATTACGGGAGACGGGCGGGGGGCCCAGTACTTC
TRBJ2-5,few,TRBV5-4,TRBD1,CASSSFKGQQETQYF,TGTGCCAGCAGCTCCTTCAAGGGACAGCAAGAGACCCAGTACTTC
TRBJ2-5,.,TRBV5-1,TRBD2,CASSLRTSGAPGETQYF,TGCGCCAGCAGCTTACGGACTAGCGGGGCCCCCGGGGAGACCCAGTACTTC
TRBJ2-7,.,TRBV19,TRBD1,CATNPGTGFGEQYF,TGTGCCACTAACCCCGGGACAGGGTTTGGCGAGCAGTACTTC
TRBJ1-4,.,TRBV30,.,CAWSGSPNEKLFF,TGTGCCTGGAGTGGGAGCCCCAATGAAAAACTGTTTTTT
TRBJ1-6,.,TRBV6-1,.,CASSEYRSGSPLHF,TGTGCCAGCAGTGAATATAGGTCCGGGTCACCCCTCCACTTT
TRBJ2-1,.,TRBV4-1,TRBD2,CASSLGLAGAGVNEQFF,TGCGCCAGCAGCCTTGGACTAGCGGGAGCGGGGGTAAATGAGCAGTTCTTC
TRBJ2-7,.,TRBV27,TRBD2,CASSFLTSGSYEQYF,TGTGCCAGCAGTTTTCTGACTAGCGGGAGCTACGAGCAGTACTTC
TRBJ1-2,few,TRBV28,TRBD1,CASSLARGYGYTF,TGTGCCAGCAGTTTGGCCAGGGGGTATGGCTACACCTTC
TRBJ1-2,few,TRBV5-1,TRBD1,CASSLRDRGNYGYTF,TGCGCCAGCAGCCTACGGGACAGGGGAAACTATGGCTACACCTTC
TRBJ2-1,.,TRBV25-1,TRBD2,CASSGDYYNEQFF,TGTGCCAGCAGTGGGGACTACTACAATGAGCAGTTCTTC
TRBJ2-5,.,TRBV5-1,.,CASSLQGQETQYF,TGCGCCAGCAGCTTACAGGGCCAAGAGACCCAGTACTTC